This T cell receptor (beta chain) is from a study of blood T cell repertoires in COVID-19. Whole-study context: Donors in the United States, Italy and Spain gave samples during acute or convalescent COVID-19. PBMCs, B-cell-depleted T cells, or T cells provided the cDNA or gDNA that made up the material.

Authors' data handling: Reference gene primer amplification yielded estimated nucleated cell counts. Sequenced by immunoSEQ multiplex PCR; TCRdb stores in-frame clones only, minus some. From that table come the V and J calls and clone size; the DNA was used to work out D and trimming. Of around 87,000 clones detected, about 80% appear once; the ten largest clones hold around 17%. CDR1 SGHTA and CDR2 FQGNSA come from the germline V gene. The V and J ends lost 3 bases and 4 bases respectively, with 10 bases between them. This CDR3 is 14 amino acids long. The sequenced sample was peripheral blood. This chain connects TRBV7-2 to TRBJ1-5, with D unclear. The source of this sequence is a human donor in a cohort sampled during active COVID-19. The chain's CDR3 is CASSFASVNQPQHF. CDR3 DNA: TGTGCCAGCAGCTTCGCAAGCGTAAATCAGCCCCAGCATTTT.